These T cell receptor beta chains were read from a single sample in a study of blood T cell repertoires in COVID-19. Only in-frame clones appear in the TCRdb table, and some are missing; sequencing was by immunoSEQ multiplex PCR. The sample holds some 46,000 clones, 65% to 85% seen once. The material sequenced was peripheral blood. All receptors derive from a woman older than 75 with acute or convalescent COVID-19. CDR3s include the opening cysteine and the closing phenylalanine or tryptophan. The D gene is left open where the match is weak. Clone size appears in some rows only: once, few, many, or a class for an expanded clone.

NA	TRBD2	TRBV27	TRBJ2-2	16	CASKRLASGAGGELFF	TGTGCCAGCAAACGTCTGGCTAGCGGGGCGGGAGGGGAGCTGTTTTTT
NA	NA	TRBV27	TRBJ1-6	18	CASSLTGGGLPYNSPLHF	TGTGCCAGCAGCCTCACGGGTGGGGGACTTCCCTATAATTCACCCCTCCACTTT
NA	NA	TRBV28	TRBJ1-6	16	CASSASSGLSRSPLHF	TGTGCCAGCAGTGCGAGTTCCGGACTTAGTCGGTCACCCCTCCACTTT
NA	TRBD2	TRBV5-1	TRBJ2-4	14	CASSLPGGENIQYF	TGCGCCAGCAGCTTGCCCGGGGGGGAGAACATTCAGTACTTC
NA	NA	TRBV20-1	TRBJ2-7	11	CSARVAAEQYF	TGCAGTGCTAGAGTGGCCGCCGAGCAGTACTTC
NA	NA	TRBV19	TRBJ2-3	14	CASKRQASTDTQYF	TGTGCCAGTAAACGACAGGCTAGCACAGATACGCAGTATTTT
NA	NA	TRBV5-4	TRBJ2-6	15	CASSLSGSGANVLTF	TGTGCCAGCAGCTTGTCAGGGTCTGGGGCCAACGTCCTGACTTTC
NA	TRBD2	TRBV15	TRBJ2-7	16	CATSIGLAGLSYEQYF	TGTGCCACCAGCATCGGACTAGCGGGACTCTCCTACGAGCAGTACTTC
medium-sized	NA	TRBV3-1/TRBV3-2	TRBJ1-1	13	CASSFGENTEAFF	TGTGCCAGCAGCTTCGGGGAGAACACTGAAGCTTTCTTT
NA	TRBD1	TRBV27	TRBJ1-6	15	CASSSLQGYNSPLHF	TGTGCCAGCAGTTCCCTACAGGGGTATAATTCACCCCTCCACTTT
NA	NA	TRBV19	TRBJ2-7	14	CASSINRVSYEQYF	TGTGCCAGTAGTATTAACAGGGTTTCCTACGAGCAGTACTTC
NA	NA	TRBV6-1	TRBJ2-3	15	CASARGETSTDTQYF	TGTGCCAGCGCCAGGGGGGAGACTAGCACAGATACGCAGTATTTT
NA	TRBD1	TRBV5-5	TRBJ2-5	14	CASSFPTGGLTQYF	TGTGCCAGCAGCTTCCCGACAGGGGGCTTGACCCAGTACTTC
few	NA	TRBV5-1	TRBJ2-2	15	CASSLTGQFTGELFF	TGCGCCAGCAGCTTGACAGGGCAGTTCACCGGGGAGCTGTTTTTT
few	NA	TRBV25-1	TRBJ1-3	14	CATSGLTSGNTIYF	TGTGCCACCTCAGGGCTCACATCTGGAAACACCATATATTTT